Listed here are 8 T cell receptor beta chains from one sample, sequenced in a study of a mutant IDH1 vaccine in newly diagnosed glioma. Repertoires were generated with immunoSEQ multiplex PCR, while TCRdb's copy carries only in-frame clones and drops some. The table lists tens of thousands of clones, approximately 80% of them singletons. The time point: week 11, during vaccination. Vaccinated patients received 300 ug of mutant IDH1 20-mer peptide per dose, with topical imiquimod. These receptors have no identified antigens. The specimen was PBMCs, collected from a glioma patient whose treatment included an IDH1 peptide vaccine. These receptors came from a woman aged 18-29 years with glioma.

The rearrangement uses TRBV7-9 and TRBJ2-6; TRBD2 matches at 7 bases. This CDR3 has 15 residues. Germline V gene data show CDR1 as SEHNR and CDR2 as FQNEAQ (reference sequence). The V segment lost 4 bases and the J segment 4 bases; nucleotides outside the gene matches: 4. The CDR3 loop reads CASSSRGEGANVLTF. CDR3 nucleotides: TGTGCCAGCAGCTCCCGGGGGGAAGGGGCCAACGTCCTGACTTTC.

V and J are TRBV11-2 and TRBJ1-2; weak D call: TRBD1 (5 bases). The CDR3 totals 15 residues. Germline loops: CDR1 SGHAT, CDR2 FQNNGV. V lost 5 bases to trimming and J lost 2 bases, with 15 bases between them. CDR3 bases: TGTGCCAGCAGCCCATGGGTACAGGCAAACTATGGCTACACCTTC. It translates to CASSPWVQANYGYTF.

This chain joins TRBV2 and TRBJ2-3, with 7 bases fitting TRBD2. J was trimmed by 2 bases and V by 6 bases; bases with no gene match: 2. Germline lookup yields CDR1 SNHLY and CDR2 FYNNEI. This CDR3 region has 13 residues. Here the CDR3 DNA reads TGTGCCAGCAGGGGAGGGGTCACAGATACGCAGTATTTT. This encodes CASRGGVTDTQYF. The variable domain in full, with the rest retrieved from reference TRBV2 and TRBJ2-3, is EPEVTQTPSHQVTQMGQEVILRCVPISNHLYFYWYRQILGQKVEFLVSFYNNEISEKSEIFDDQFSVERPDGSNFTLKIRSTKLEDSAMYFCASRGGVTDTQYFGPGTRLTVL.

The V gene is TRBV20-1, the J gene TRBJ1-5; D gene unclear. CDR1 is DFQATT, CDR2 SNEGSKA, per germline (reference sequence). V dropped 3 bases and J dropped 2 bases, with 2 bases sitting between them. The CDR3 length is 11 residues. CDR3 sequence reads: CSASGNQPQHF. The CDR3 nucleotides read TGCAGTGCTAGCGGCAATCAGCCCCAGCATTTT.

The chain couples TRBV11-3 to TRBJ2-7, with 9 bases matching TRBD1. This CDR3 contains 14 residues. The germline V gene encodes CDR1 SGHNT and CDR2 YENEEA. After removal of 6 bases from V and 3 bases from J, the junction contained 6 bases not matched to a gene. CDR3: CASSPRDRDYEQYF. The CDR3 nucleotides are TGTGCCAGCAGTCCTCGGGACAGGGACTACGAGCAGTACTTC.

This clone showed up just once. This chain connects TRBV4-1 to TRBJ2-3; D might be TRBD2 (5 bases). The CDR3 sequence is 17 residues long. Germline loops: CDR1 MGHRA, CDR2 YSYEKL. The V gene lost 4 bases and the J gene lost 3 bases, with 20 bases spanning the gap. The CDR3 region has the DNA TGCGCCAGCAGCCTTAGGGAGCAGACTCAAACAACAGATACGCAGTATTTT. Its protein is CASSLREQTQTTDTQYF.

This chain uses TRBV7-9 with TRBJ1-2; TRBD1 might be the D (6 bases). Trimming took 3 bases from V and 3 from J, leaving 14 bases between them. CDR1 and CDR2 from the germline V gene are SEHNR and FQNEAQ (reference sequence). This CDR3 is built from 15 residues. For the CDR3, the DNA is TGTGCCAGCAGCTTTAAAGGGGGGACATACTATGGCTACACCTTC. This translates into CASSFKGGTYYGYTF. Together with reference TRBV7-9 and TRBJ1-2, the CDR3 gives the full variable domain: DTGVSQNPRHKITKRGQNVTFRCDPISEHNRLYWYRQTLGQGPEFLTYFQNEAQLEKSRLLSDRFSAERPKGSFSTLEIQRTEQGDSAMYLCASSFKGGTYYGYTFGSGTRLTVV.

The V gene is TRBV19, the J gene TRBJ2-1; no clear D gene. The CDR3 length is 15 residues. Trimming took off 4 bases at V and 6 bases at J, with 16 bases between the two ends. Germline-derived CDR1 and CDR2 are LNHDA and SQIVND (reference sequence). The CDR3 DNA follows: TGTGCCAGTAGTACCCTGCGGCAGGTGGCCAATGAGCAGTTCTTC. Protein sequence: CASSTLRQVANEQFF. Together with reference TRBV19 and TRBJ2-1, the CDR3 gives the full variable domain: DGGITQSPKYLFRKEGQNVTLSCEQNLNHDAMYWYRQDPGQGLRLIYYSQIVNDFQKGDIAEGYSVSREKKESFPLTVTSAQKNPTAFYLCASSTLRQVANEQFFGPGTRLTVL.